One and the same sample provided the 21 T cell receptor beta chains below, sequenced in a study of blood T cell repertoires in COVID-19. Repertoires were generated with immunoSEQ multiplex PCR, while TCRdb's copy carries only in-frame clones and drops some. The sample holds 200,000 or so clones, around 80% seen once. The sample was peripheral blood. The receptors derive from a human donor in a cohort sampled during active COVID-19.

The genes are TRBV10-2 and TRBJ1-2, with D possibly being TRBD1 (5 bases). The V gene lost 2 bases and the J gene lost 8 bases, with 12 bases spanning the gap. Germline CDR1 WSHSY, CDR2 SAAADI. The CDR3 is 13 amino acids. The CDR3 nucleotides are TGCGCCAGCAGTGAGCCCAGAAGGGGAGGCTACACCTTC. Translating gives CASSEPRRGGYTF.

The chain combines TRBV6-5 with TRBJ1-5, with a weak D call TRBD1 (5 bases). The CDR3 runs to 15 residues. Germline V gene data show CDR1 as MNHEY and CDR2 as SVGAGI. The germline V and J ends were trimmed by 4 bases and 3 bases, with 13 bases remaining between them. In DNA form, the CDR3 reads TGTGCCAGCAGTTTCCAGGGCGTCCCCAATCAGCCCCAGCATTTT. Translating it yields CASSFQGVPNQPQHF.

This sequence joins TRBV2 and TRBJ2-5; D is possibly TRBD2 (5 bases). CDR1 is SNHLY and CDR2 is FYNNEI in the germline V gene. Trimming took 3 bases from V and 8 from J, leaving 13 bases between them. The CDR3 is 13 amino acids. CDR3 nucleotide sequence: TGTGCCAGCAGTGATTTCGTGGGGAGTACCCAGTACTTC. Translation: CASSDFVGSTQYF.

The chain employs TRBV6-5 and TRBJ2-3; 8 positions agree with TRBD1. The CDR3 totals 15 residues. V shed 0 bases, J shed 4 bases, and the junction held 3 bases outside the gene matches. Germline lookup yields CDR1 MNHEY and CDR2 SVGAGI. The CDR3: CASSYSDRGPDTQYF. CDR3 nucleotides: TGTGCCAGCAGTTACTCCGACAGGGGACCAGATACGCAGTATTTT.

This rearrangement joins TRBV19 to TRBJ1-5, with 7 bases fitting TRBD1. In germline, CDR1 is LNHDA, CDR2 SQIVND (reference sequence). J was trimmed by 6 bases and V by 6 bases; bases with no gene match: 11. The CDR3 is 15 amino acids. The DNA of the CDR3 is TGTGCCAGTAGCAGCGGACAGGTCGGAGGTCAGCCCCAGCATTTT. It yields the protein CASSSGQVGGQPQHF.

A single count supports this clone. This sequence joins TRBV3-1 (or the pseudogene TRBV3-2) and TRBJ1-4, with D perhaps TRBD1 (5 bases). Germline CDR1 LGHDT, CDR2 YNNKEL (reference sequence). V was cut by 1 base and J by 8 bases, with 5 bases left in between. The CDR3 runs to 12 residues. The DNA of the CDR3 is TGTGCCAGCAGCCAAGGACAGGAAAAACTGTTTTTT. The encoded protein is CASSQGQEKLFF.

V and J are TRBV5-1 and TRBJ2-1; D is unclear. Germline V gene lookup returns CDR1 SGHRS and CDR2 YFSETQ. This CDR3 has 13 residues. The V end was cut by 0 bases, the J end by 3 bases, with 4 bases between. The CDR3 protein is CASSLDIYNEQFF. CDR3 coding DNA: TGCGCCAGCAGCTTGGACATCTACAATGAGCAGTTCTTC.

V gene TRBV12-5 combines with J gene TRBJ2-5; D possibly corresponds to TRBD2 (5 bases). Deletions cut 6 bases from V and 5 bases from J, with 7 bases between. Per the germline V gene, CDR1 is LGHNT and CDR2 is FRNRAP. The CDR3 spans 11 residues. The DNA of the CDR3 is TGTGCTAGTGGAACGGGGGAGACCCAGTACTTC. Translated: CASGTGETQYF.

The rearrangement uses TRBV25-1 and TRBJ2-7, with TRBD2 as a possible D gene (6 bases). Germline V gene data show CDR1 as MGHDK and CDR2 as SYGVNS. The CDR3 extends over 12 amino acids. Trimming shortened V by 4 bases and J by 6 bases, and 10 bases separated the two germline ends. DNA of the CDR3: TGTGCCAGCAGTGGGGACTCGGGCGAGCAGTACGTC. Translation gives CASSGDSGEQYV.

The gene calls are TRBV4-1 and TRBJ2-3, with D possibly matching TRBD2 (5 bases). The V gene's germline CDR1 is MGHRA and CDR2 YSYEKL. The CDR3 runs to 14 residues. V lost 4 bases and J 12 bases, leaving 20 bases between the germline ends. The chain's CDR3 is CASSPPGRTSIQYF. CDR3 nucleotides: TGCGCCAGCAGCCCGCCTGGACGAACTAGTATCCAGTATTTT.

This clone showed up just once. V gene TRBV7-3 combines with J gene TRBJ2-3; maybe TRBD2 (6 bases). With 2 bases removed from V and 0 bases from J, the gap between germline ends came to 6 bases. The CDR3 consists of 14 residues. Germline V CDR1 and CDR2: SGHTA, FQGTGA. DNA of the CDR3: TGTGCCAGCAGCTTAGCGGGGAGCACAGATACGCAGTATTTT. Protein product: CASSLAGSTDTQYF.

This clone was detected a few times. This chain links TRBV20-1 with TRBJ1-5; the match to TRBD1 covers 10 bases. V shed 3 bases, J shed 4 bases, and the junction held 9 bases outside the gene matches. Germline values: CDR1 DFQATT, CDR2 SNEGSKA (reference sequence). The CDR3 is made up of 16 amino acids. The CDR3 here is CSASFRDRGFNQPQHF. The CDR3 DNA is TGCAGTGCTAGTTTCCGGGACAGGGGCTTTAATCAGCCCCAGCATTTT.

The chain combines TRBV19 with TRBJ1-3; D unclear. With 0 bases removed from V and 1 base from J, the gap between germline ends came to 19 bases. The germline gives CDR1 LNHDA, CDR2 SQIVND (reference sequence). The CDR3 length is 19 residues. CDR3 protein: CASSIDGGLGSSSGNTIYF. The CDR3 nucleotides are TGTGCCAGTAGTATAGATGGAGGTCTTGGCAGCTCTTCTGGAAACACCATATATTTT.

This chain uses TRBV3-1 (or the pseudogene TRBV3-2) with TRBJ1-5; 7 bases map to TRBD1. CDR3 length: 15 residues. The junction had 12 bases not matched to a gene; V was cut back by 6 bases and J by 7 bases. CDR1 is LGHDT and CDR2 is YNNKEL in the germline V gene (reference sequence). The CDR3: CASSLSSGGSQPQHF. CDR3 coding DNA: TGTGCCAGCAGTCTCAGTTCAGGGGGAAGCCAGCCCCAGCATTTT.

The chain couples TRBV18 to TRBJ1-4, with D hard to call. In germline, CDR1 is KGHSH, CDR2 LQKENI. The V end lost 3 bases, the J end lost 0 bases, and 8 bases lay between the germline ends. The CDR3 runs to 15 residues. CDR3 amino acids: CASSPSGATNEKLFF. DNA for the CDR3: TGTGCCAGCTCACCCTCGGGTGCAACTAATGAAAAACTGTTTTTT.

The CDR3 nucleotides are TGTGCCAGCAGTTTCGGGGGGCACTATGGCTACACCTTC. It is translated as CASSFGGHYGYTF. V is TRBV27 and J is TRBJ1-2; D is perhaps TRBD1 (6 bases). The V gene's germline CDR1 is MNHEY and CDR2 SMNVEV (reference sequence). The CDR3 runs 13 residues. The V and J ends lost 3 bases and 3 bases respectively, with 8 bases between them.

The chain employs TRBV6-5 and TRBJ1-2; D may be TRBD1 (6 bases). Germline V gene lookup returns CDR1 MNHEY and CDR2 SVGAGI. Trimming removed 11 bases at V and 5 bases at J, with 18 bases between. The CDR3 extends over 13 amino acids. The CDR3 DNA is TGTGCCGTCCAACAGGGATTTCAGTATGGCTACACCTTC. This sequence encodes CAVQQGFQYGYTF.

V and J are TRBV27 and TRBJ1-1; 7 bases map to TRBD1. V dropped 4 bases and J dropped 8; count of bases not matched to a gene: 7. The CDR3 is 13 residues long. Germline values: CDR1 MNHEY, CDR2 SMNVEV (reference sequence). CDR3 coding DNA: TGTGCCAGCAGTTCCAGGGGGTCGCCCGAAGCTTTCTTT. Translation: CASSSRGSPEAFF.

The rearrangement uses TRBV2 and TRBJ1-1, with 10 bases matching TRBD1. V lost 9 bases, J lost 8 bases, and 15 bases stayed unmatched. CDR1 and CDR2 from the germline V gene are SNHLY and FYNNEI. This CDR3 has 15 residues. The CDR3 sequence is CASRYERQGAREAFF. The CDR3 bases are TGTGCCAGTAGATACGAACGACAGGGGGCGAGAGAAGCTTTCTTT. Combining the CDR3 with reference TRBV2 and TRBJ1-1 gives the whole variable domain EPEVTQTPSHQVTQMGQEVILRCVPISNHLYFYWYRQILGQKVEFLVSFYNNEISEKSEIFDDQFSVERPDGSNFTLKIRSTKLEDSAMYFCASRYERQGAREAFFGQGTRLTVV.

The chain uses TRBV6-5 and TRBJ1-5; maybe TRBD1 (5 bases). V lost 6 bases, J lost 4 bases, and 16 bases lay in between. Germline CDR1 reads MNHEY; CDR2 reads SVGAGI. The CDR3 spans 15 residues. The CDR3 region has the DNA TGTGCCAGCAGCCAGTACACAGGTGGGAATCAGCCCCAGCATTTT. As protein: CASSQYTGGNQPQHF.

The chain is built from TRBV2 and TRBJ1-6, with unresolved D. The ends were cut back, 5 bases at V and 5 bases at J, with 13 bases in the middle. This CDR3 comprises 15 residues. The V gene's germline CDR1 is SNHLY and CDR2 FYNNEI. Here the CDR3 reads CASSTRQYNNSPLHF. CDR3 DNA sequence: TGTGCCAGCAGTACCCGACAATATAATAATTCACCCCTCCACTTT.